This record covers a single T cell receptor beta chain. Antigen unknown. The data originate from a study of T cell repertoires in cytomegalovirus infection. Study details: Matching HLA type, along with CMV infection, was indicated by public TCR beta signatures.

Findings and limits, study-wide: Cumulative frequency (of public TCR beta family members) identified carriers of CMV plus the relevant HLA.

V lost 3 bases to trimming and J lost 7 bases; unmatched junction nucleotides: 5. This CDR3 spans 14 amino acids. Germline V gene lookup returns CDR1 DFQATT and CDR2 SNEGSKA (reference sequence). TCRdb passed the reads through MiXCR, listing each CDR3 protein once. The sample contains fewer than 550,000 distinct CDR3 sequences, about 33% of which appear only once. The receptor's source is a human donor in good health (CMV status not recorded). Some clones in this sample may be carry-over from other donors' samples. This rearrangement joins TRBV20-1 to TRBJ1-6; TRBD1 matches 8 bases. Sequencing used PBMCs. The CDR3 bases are TGCAGTGCTAGCCAGGGGGCGAAGAATTCACCCCTCCACTTT. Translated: CSASQGAKNSPLHF.